One T cell receptor beta chain is described in this entry. Its specific antigen is unknown. Base qualities are not recorded, but no much larger clone differs from it by a single base. The data derive from a study of T cell responses to AZD1222 COVID-19 vaccine (dated by TCRdb to about 2021). With regard to the full study: TCR sequencing was performed for about 250 trial participants, of whom some 200 were given two doses of AZD1222 and around 25 were given two doses of MenACWY control vaccine. Enrollment into the trials was organized by age into subgroups of 18-55, 56-69 and 70-plus years, and those subgroups contained roughly 160, 29 and 62 TCR-sequenced participants, respectively. On the study overall, not on this receptor specifically: A significant rise in spike-specific TCR breadth and depth was observed after two AZD1222 doses relative to day 0 and relative to MenACWY recipients. Because no samples from the day 14 peak response were available, repertoires could be characterized only after the peak T cell response. Conclusions about previously exposed vaccinees are limited, since just 5 or 6 AZD1222 recipients were seropositive for SARS-CoV-2 at baseline. CD4 TCRs associated with the vaccine covered the entire spike protein, and the dominant responses were in regions 160-218 and 743-854. The 56-69-year group was small, and its depth increase did not reach significance, likely because of low power. Participants were mostly white British and included more females than males, and it was suggested by the authors that clonal diversity may have been underestimated. Nearly half of unique spike-specific TCRs reportedly recognized epitopes outside regions mutated in the B.1.351 and B.1.1.7 variants.

The CDR3 regions of human TCRbeta chains were subjected to immunosequencing. The authors' pipeline ran thus. TCRs in the repertoires were matched against a reference library of SARS-CoV-2-specific TCRs that had been generated with the MIRA antigen-specificity platform. Breadth was defined as the fraction of unique TCRs that were SARS-CoV-2-associated, and depth was defined as the fraction of total T cells that were SARS-CoV-2-associated. Each spike-specific TCR was assigned to its reactive spike region and to a CD4 or CD8 class using the MIRA data. Log10-transformed breadth and depth values were compared by one-way ANOVA with Sidak's multiple comparisons tests. The source is immuneACCESS, and TCRdb retained only in-frame sequences with V and J called. Part of the clones is not carried over; for the studies checked, unresolved V genes explain less than half of this, and the remainder is unexplained. Clone size and the V and J calls come from that table; the DNA yielded D and trimming. The sample table holds over 150,000 clones, of which approximately 95% were seen once. Together, the top ten hold about 1% of the sample.

Relative to germline, V is 9 bases shorter and J is 1 base shorter, with 4 bases between their ends. The CDR3 runs 11 residues from the cysteine to the phenylalanine. Only the CDR3 DNA stays, 33 bases, in frame from base 1. Based on the germline V gene, the CDR1 and CDR2 sequences are ENHRY and SYGVKD. The time point tag for this specimen amounts to: about 28 days (+/-7) after the second vaccine dose. AZD1222 recipients whose second dose came at about 4 weeks and those whose second dose came at about 12 weeks were combined into one group, since spike-specific TCR depth and breadth did not differ between the two schedules. The vaccinee samples were drawn from two UK trials, COV001 and COV002, one of which was a single-blind randomized controlled phase 2/3 trial testing AZD1222 (ChAdOx1 nCoV-19) in healthy adults. Trial participant PBMC samples were collected at day 0 and day 28 after the second dose for TCRbeta chain sequencing.

In this chain, TRBV10-3 is recombined with TRBJ1-5; the D gene cannot be named for sure. This clonotype was obtained from an adult who received the AZD1222 COVID-19 vaccine. The sample here was peripheral blood, taken 28 days after the second AZD1222 dose. The DNA reads as follows: TGTGCCATGCACAGCAATCAGCCCCAGCATTTT. This translates into CAMHSNQPQHF.